One and the same sample provided the 18 T cell receptor beta chains below, sequenced in a study of OX40 agonist ivuxolimab in advanced cancers. TCRdb's copy holds only in-frame clones and misses some; the assay was immunoSEQ multiplex PCR. The sample consists of over 25,000 clones, roughly four fifths of them appearing once. The sample consisted of CD4+ or CD8+ T cells sorted from blood, taken in a trial of the OX40 agonist ivuxolimab. These receptors all stem from an adult with an advanced solid tumor such as melanoma, head and neck, liver or kidney cancer.

In this sample, this clone turned up once. The gene calls are TRBV19 and TRBJ1-5; maybe TRBD1 (5 bases). Germline V gene sequence: CDR1 LNHDA, CDR2 SQIVND (reference sequence). Trimming stripped 3 bases from V and 6 bases from J, with 21 bases between. The CDR3 consists of 17 residues. CDR3 in amino acids: CASSIREAGLQAQPQHF. CDR3 DNA sequence: TGTGCCAGTAGTATCCGAGAGGCAGGGCTACAGGCTCAGCCCCAGCATTTT.

This clone is large within its sample. The V call is TRBV4-1, the J call TRBJ1-1, with D unresolved. CDR3 length: 13 residues. The V gene lost 4 bases and the J gene lost 4 bases, with 10 bases spanning the gap. Germline V CDR1 and CDR2: MGHRA, YSYEKL. CDR3 DNA sequence: TGCGCCAGCAGCCCGTTCGGTACCACTGAAGCTTTCTTT. Translating it yields CASSPFGTTEAFF.

The V call is TRBV2, the J call TRBJ1-1; TRBD1 matches at 7 bases. With V trimmed by 2 bases and J by 3 bases, 9 bases remained unmatched. This CDR3 has 16 amino acids. Per germline, CDR1 SNHLY and CDR2 FYNNEI. In DNA, the CDR3 is TGTGCCAGCAGTGAAACAGGGGAGGACGAATACACTGAAGCTTTCTTT. Its translation: CASSETGEDEYTEAFF.

The rearrangement links TRBV6-1 to TRBJ2-7, with TRBD2 matching over 10 bases. This CDR3 comprises 15 residues. Germline V gives CDR1 MNHNS, CDR2 SASEGT. With 1 base clipped from V and 4 bases from J, the junction kept 4 bases outside the gene matches. Written as DNA, the CDR3 is TGTGCCAGCAGTGAAGACAGCGGGGGGGTATACGAGCAGTACTTC. This sequence encodes CASSEDSGGVYEQYF.

V usage is TRBV5-4 and J usage is TRBJ2-3; 13 bases agree with TRBD2. This CDR3 contains 15 residues. Germline CDR1 reads SGHNT; CDR2 reads YYREEE (reference sequence). V gave up 4 bases and J gave up 5 bases; unmatched junction bases: 4. In nucleotides, the CDR3 is TGTGCCAGCAGCCCCGGACTAGCGGGAGTAGATACGCAGTATTTT. Its translation: CASSPGLAGVDTQYF.

The V call is TRBV5-4, the J call TRBJ2-7, with TRBD2 matching 16 bases. J lost 4 bases, V lost 3 bases, and 4 bases had no gene match. This CDR3 comprises 16 residues. The germline CDR1 and CDR2 sequences are SGHNT and YYREEE (reference sequence). The CDR3 spells CASSWGLAGGQYEQYF. CDR3 nucleotide sequence: TGTGCCAGCAGCTGGGGACTAGCGGGGGGGCAGTACGAGCAGTACTTC.

CDR3 in DNA: TGCGCCAGCAGCCAAAGCTCCCTGGAGGGGGGCACTGAAGCTTTCTTT. Its translation is CASSQSSLEGGTEAFF. The chain recombines TRBV4-1 with TRBJ1-1; possible D gene TRBD1, 6 bases. Between the trimmed V and J ends, which lost 2 bases and 4 bases, there was a span of 17 bases. This CDR3 contains 16 residues. Germline values: CDR1 MGHRA, CDR2 YSYEKL.

This sequence joins TRBV9 and TRBJ1-2; D uncertain. Germline V gene lookup returns CDR1 SGDLS and CDR2 YYNGEE. The CDR3 is 12 residues long. Trimming stripped 4 bases from V and 5 bases from J, with 9 bases between. This chain's CDR3 is CASSLRAYGYTF. The DNA for the CDR3 is TGTGCCAGCAGCCTTCGGGCTTATGGCTACACCTTC.

The rearrangement joins TRBV5-4 to TRBJ2-7, with 9 bases fitting TRBD1. From germline, CDR1 is SGHNT and CDR2 YYREEE (reference sequence). The V gene end was trimmed by 4 bases and the J gene end by 3 bases; junction bases not matched to a gene: 5. The CDR3 has 14 residues. The CDR3 reads CASSPTGGHYEQYF. CDR3 sequence (DNA): TGTGCCAGCAGCCCTACAGGGGGCCACTACGAGCAGTACTTC.

V and J are TRBV7-9 and TRBJ2-5; possibly TRBD1 or TRBD2 for D (5 bases each). The CDR3 has 14 residues. V lost 3 bases, J lost 1 base, and 9 bases lay in between. From germline, CDR1 is SEHNR and CDR2 FQNEAQ (reference sequence). The CDR3 nucleotides read TGTGCCAGCAGCTTCTCCGGGGCCCAAGAGACCCAGTACTTC. Encoded protein: CASSFSGAQETQYF.

The chain combines TRBV6-5 with TRBJ1-6; D is perhaps TRBD1 (5 bases). In germline, CDR1 is MNHEY, CDR2 SVGAGI. V shed 2 bases and J shed 10 bases, with 12 bases lying between them. CDR3 length equals 14 residues. Here the CDR3 DNA reads TGTGCCAGCAGTTACCTGGCAGGGCGCTCACCCCTCCACTTT. Translated, it gives CASSYLAGRSPLHF.

The chain uses TRBV6-1 and TRBJ1-2, with a weak D call TRBD1 (5 bases). Germline CDR1 reads MNHNS; CDR2 reads SASEGT. Trimming took 4 bases from V and 8 from J, leaving 14 bases between them. There are 13 residues in the CDR3. CDR3 DNA sequence: TGTGCCAGCAGTGTTGGGACCAACAGGGGCTACACCTTC. Translating it yields CASSVGTNRGYTF.

This chain links TRBV2 with TRBJ2-7, with TRBD2 identical over 13 bases. Germline-derived CDR1 and CDR2 are SNHLY and FYNNEI. V lost 7 bases, J lost 6 bases, and 6 bases stayed unmatched. The CDR3 length is 14 residues. The CDR3 sequence is CASMVRTSGSEQYF. DNA for the CDR3: TGTGCCAGCATGGTCAGGACTAGCGGGAGCGAGCAGTACTTC.

The chain uses TRBV7-6 and TRBJ2-7; D is ambiguous. The CDR3 runs 14 residues. V gave up 6 bases and J gave up 0 bases, with 12 bases separating them. Germline CDR1 reads SGHVS; CDR2 reads FNYEAQ. The CDR3 DNA is TGTGCCAGCAGGCCTGACCCTACCTCCTACGAGCAGTACTTC. Protein sequence: CASRPDPTSYEQYF.

V is TRBV7-3 and J is TRBJ2-3; TRBD2 aligns across 9 bases. V lost 4 bases to trimming and J lost 3 bases; unmatched junction nucleotides: 5. CDR1 and CDR2 from the germline V gene are SGHTA and FQGTGA. CDR3 length: 15 residues. DNA of the CDR3: TGTGCCAGCAGCTATAGCGGGGGTTGGACAGATACGCAGTATTTT. It is translated as CASSYSGGWTDTQYF.

V gene TRBV28 combines with J gene TRBJ2-7; 9 bases map to TRBD1. This CDR3 has 14 residues. Germline trimming cut 10 bases from V and 2 bases from J; bases unmatched to any gene: 9. CDR1 MDHEN and CDR2 SYDVKM come from the germline V gene. The CDR3 spells CATLRDRETYEQYF. The CDR3 DNA reads TGTGCCACCCTCCGGGACAGGGAGACCTACGAGCAGTACTTC.

The V call is TRBV6-1, the J call TRBJ1-2; D unclear. The germline gives CDR1 MNHNS, CDR2 SASEGT. The CDR3 extends over 15 amino acids. The ends were cut back, 4 bases at V and 5 bases at J, with 17 bases in the middle. In DNA form, the CDR3 reads TGTGCCAGCAGTGGAAACGGGGTGAAATCATATGGCTACACCTTC. Residues: CASSGNGVKSYGYTF.

The genes are TRBV30 and TRBJ2-3, with 9 positions matching TRBD1. The CDR3 is 15 amino acids. The V gene's germline CDR1 is GTSNPN and CDR2 SVGIG (reference sequence). The junction had 6 bases not matched to a gene; V was cut back by 4 bases and J by 1 base. The chain's CDR3 is CAWTLGTGRTDTQYF. The DNA for the CDR3 is TGTGCCTGGACCCTAGGGACAGGGCGCACAGATACGCAGTATTTT.